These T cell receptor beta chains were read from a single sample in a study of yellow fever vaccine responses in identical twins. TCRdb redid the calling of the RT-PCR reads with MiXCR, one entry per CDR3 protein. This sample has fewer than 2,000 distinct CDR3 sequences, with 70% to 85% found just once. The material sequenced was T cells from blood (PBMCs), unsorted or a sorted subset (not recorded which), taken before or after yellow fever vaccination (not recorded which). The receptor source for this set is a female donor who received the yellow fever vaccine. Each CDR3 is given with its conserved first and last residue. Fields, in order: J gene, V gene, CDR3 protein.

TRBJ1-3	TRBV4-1	CASSPPGDSPYF
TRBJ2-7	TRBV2	CASEGRAPPEQYF
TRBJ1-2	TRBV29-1	CSVGGSNGYTF
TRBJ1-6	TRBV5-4	CASSSNLYNSPLHF
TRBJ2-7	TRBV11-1	CASRREGAEQYF
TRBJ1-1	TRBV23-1	CASANPRESEAFF
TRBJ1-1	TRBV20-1	CSASSSTGGTEAFF
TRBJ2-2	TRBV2	CASSEAGRTGELFF
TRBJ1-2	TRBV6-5	CASSYSTGVGSYGYTF
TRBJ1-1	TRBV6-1	CASNLLENTEAFF
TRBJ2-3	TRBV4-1	CASSQGLAGVDTQYF
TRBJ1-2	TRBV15	CATSSLEVRDYGYTF
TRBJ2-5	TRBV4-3	CASSQEGTGEETQYF
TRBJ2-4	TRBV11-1	CASSVSGTIKNIQYF
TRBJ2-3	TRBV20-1	CSARPSTDTQYF
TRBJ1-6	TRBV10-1	CASSTADISPLHF
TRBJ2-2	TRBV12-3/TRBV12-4	CASSFVTENTGELFF
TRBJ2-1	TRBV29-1	CSVRTAGPNYNEQFF
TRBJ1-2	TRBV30	CAWSSGSLGYGYTF
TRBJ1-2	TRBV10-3	CAIQASGSANYGYTF
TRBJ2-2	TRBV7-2	CASSRDWEGELFF
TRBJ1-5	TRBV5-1	CAIDRYQPQHF
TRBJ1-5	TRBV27	CASSLSQVQPQHF
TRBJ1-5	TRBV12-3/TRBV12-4	CASRRDRGDYQPQHF
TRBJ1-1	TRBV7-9	CASSLMGSRGVGTEAFF
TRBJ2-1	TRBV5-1	CASSLTSGYNEQFF
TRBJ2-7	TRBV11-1	CASSLGSGSSSYEQYF
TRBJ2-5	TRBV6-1	CASSRPGLGVETQYF
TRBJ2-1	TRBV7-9	CASTVNWGRSYNEQFF
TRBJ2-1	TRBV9	CASSVEYNEQFF
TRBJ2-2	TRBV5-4	CASSLGYQAATGELFF
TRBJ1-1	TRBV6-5	CASSYSTLGNTEAFF
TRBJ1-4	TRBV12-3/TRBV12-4	CASLLTTNEKLFF
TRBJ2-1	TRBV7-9	CASRGGSNNEQFF
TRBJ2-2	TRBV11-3	CASSLDRYELFF
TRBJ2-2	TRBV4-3	CASSQGISPANTGELFF
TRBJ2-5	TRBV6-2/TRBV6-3	CASSWLGIQETQYF
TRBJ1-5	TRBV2	CASSGTGMNQPQHF
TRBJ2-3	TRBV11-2	CASSFGKGRTDTQYF
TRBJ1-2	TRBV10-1	CASSEYMGRLRGYTF
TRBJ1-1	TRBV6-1	CASSPYGMNTEAFF
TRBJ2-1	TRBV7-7	CASSFLGRNEQFF
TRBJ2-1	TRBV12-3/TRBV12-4	CASRPDRPNEQFF
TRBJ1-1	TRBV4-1	CASSQDYREINTEAFF
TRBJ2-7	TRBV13	CASSASGSFLEQYF
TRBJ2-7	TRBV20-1	CSARDLRLAEQYF
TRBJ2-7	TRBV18	CASSPRIEEEQYF
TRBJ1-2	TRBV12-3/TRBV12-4	CASNPWPGTANYGYTF
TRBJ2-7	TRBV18	CASSPPGFEQYF
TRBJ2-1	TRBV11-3	CASSLGGGASWNEQFF